The 8 T cell receptor beta chains listed next were all sequenced from one sample in a study of technical replicates of blood from a handful of donors. Measured with immunoSEQ multiplex PCR; TCRdb has only the in-frame clones, and not every one. The table lists about 69,000 clones, around nine tenths of them singletons, with 3.5% to 5% in the top ten. The sample taken for sequencing was PBMCs. The receptors come from a human donor in good health. Some clones in this sample may be carry-over from other donors' samples.

The sample holds a few counts of this clone. CDR3: CAIRVAGGPYEQYF. CDR3 sequence (DNA): TGTGCCATCAGGGTAGCGGGAGGGCCCTACGAGCAGTACTTC. J is TRBJ2-7 and V is TRBV10-3; 11 bases line up with TRBD2. The CDR3 runs 14 residues. Germline CDR1 and CDR2: ENHRY and SYGVKD. V was pared by 6 bases and J by 2 bases, with 3 bases of the junction left unmatched.

The rearrangement uses TRBV11-1 and TRBJ2-7; 9 bases agree with TRBD1. This CDR3 has 17 amino acids. J was trimmed by 1 base and V by 5 bases; bases with no gene match: 12. CDR1 is SGHAT, CDR2 FQDESV, per germline (reference sequence). The CDR3 spells CASSPGQGKVRSYEQYF. In nucleotides, the CDR3 is TGTGCCAGCAGCCCGGGACAGGGAAAAGTTAGGTCCTACGAGCAGTACTTC.

The chain employs TRBV4-1 and TRBJ2-5; 8 bases are shared with TRBD2. The CDR3 is made up of 16 amino acids. The V and J ends lost 4 bases and 2 bases, in that order; junction bases with no gene match: 9. Germline CDR1 is MGHRA and CDR2 is YSYEKL. This CDR3 is CASSPWGLAGQETQYF. CDR3 nucleotides: TGCGCCAGCAGCCCTTGGGGCCTAGCGGGTCAAGAGACCCAGTACTTC.

The V gene is TRBV19, the J gene TRBJ2-5; D gene ambiguous. V was clipped by 4 bases and J by 7 bases, with 19 bases between them. This CDR3 comprises 15 residues. The germline V gene has CDR1 LNHDA and CDR2 SQIVND (reference sequence). The CDR3 DNA reads as TGTGCCAGTAGTACGCAGGCCACATACCCCGGGACCCAGTACTTC. Translating it yields CASSTQATYPGTQYF.

This chain connects TRBV7-2 to TRBJ2-2; 13 nucleotides agree with TRBD2. After removal of 5 bases from V and 9 bases from J, the junction contained 12 bases not matched to a gene. This CDR3 is 17 amino acids long. The germline V gene has CDR1 SGHTA and CDR2 FQGNSA. CDR3 nucleotide sequence: TGTGCCAGCAGCGCACCGCTAACTAGCGGGAGGGCCCGGGAGCTGTTTTTT. Translation: CASSAPLTSGRARELFF.

The V call is TRBV7-2, the J call TRBJ1-2; TRBD1 agrees at 9 bases. Germline V CDR1 and CDR2: SGHTA, FQGNSA. Trimming cost V 3 bases and J 3 bases; bases outside gene matches: 2. This CDR3 spans 14 amino acids. The CDR3 DNA reads as TGTGCCAGCAGCTTGACAGGGGGAGACTATGGCTACACCTTC. This encodes CASSLTGGDYGYTF.

The V and J genes are TRBV4-3 and TRBJ1-2; TRBD1 matches 7 bases. The germline V gene encodes CDR1 LGHNA and CDR2 YSLEER. CDR3 size: 16 residues. V lost 4 bases, J lost 1 base, and 9 bases stayed unmatched. The CDR3 sequence is CASSPLWTGDNYGYTF. CDR3 nucleotides: TGCGCCAGCAGCCCCCTCTGGACAGGCGATAACTATGGCTACACCTTC.

The V call is TRBV15, the J call TRBJ1-4, with D possibly matching TRBD1 (5 bases). Germline lookup yields CDR1 LNHNV and CDR2 YYDKDF (reference sequence). The CDR3 is 15 residues long. V dropped 4 bases and J dropped 9 bases, with 18 bases sitting between them. In nucleotides, the CDR3 is TGTGCCACCAGCACGGGTCCGGGGGGGAGGAAAAAACTGTTTTTT. The encoded protein is CATSTGPGGRKKLFF. The full variable domain, rest sourced from reference TRBV15 and TRBJ1-4, is DAMVIQNPRYQVTQFGKPVTLSCSQTLNHNVMYWYQQKSSQAPKLLFHYYDKDFNNEADTPDNFQSRRPNTSFCFLDIRSPGLGDTAMYLCATSTGPGGRKKLFFGSGTQLSVL.